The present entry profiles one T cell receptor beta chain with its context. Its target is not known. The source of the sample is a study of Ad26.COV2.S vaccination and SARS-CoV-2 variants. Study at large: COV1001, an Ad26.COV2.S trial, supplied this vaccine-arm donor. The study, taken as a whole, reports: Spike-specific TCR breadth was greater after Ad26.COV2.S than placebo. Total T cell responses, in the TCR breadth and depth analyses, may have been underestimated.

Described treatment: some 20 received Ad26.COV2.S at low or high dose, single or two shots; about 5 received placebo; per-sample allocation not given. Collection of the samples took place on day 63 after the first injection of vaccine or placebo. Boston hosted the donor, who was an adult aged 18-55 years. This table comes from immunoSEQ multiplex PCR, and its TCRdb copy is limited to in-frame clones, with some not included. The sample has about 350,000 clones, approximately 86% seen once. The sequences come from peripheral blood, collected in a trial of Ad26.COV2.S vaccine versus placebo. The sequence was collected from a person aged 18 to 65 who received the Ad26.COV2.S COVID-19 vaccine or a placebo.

CDR3 sequence: CASSISSADTQYF. The CDR3 DNA reads TGTGCCAGCTCGATCTCAAGCGCAGATACGCAGTATTTT. This sequence joins TRBV18 and TRBJ2-3; D unclear. CDR3 length: 13 residues. Germline V CDR1 and CDR2: KGHSH, LQKENI. V lost 6 bases to trimming and J lost 4 bases, with 11 bases between them.